Following are 30 T cell receptor beta chains from one sample sequenced in a study of T cell responses to AZD1222 COVID-19 vaccine. The assay was immunoSEQ multiplex PCR, and TCRdb's table has in-frame clones only and misses some. The sample lists more than 45,000 clones, approximately 84% seen once, with 25% to 30% in the top ten. This sample comprised peripheral blood, obtained on day 0 of AZD1222 vaccination. These receptors originate from an adult in good health.

As for this clone: Distinct nucleotide sequences in the sample also encode this CDR3. V is TRBV11-2 and J is TRBJ2-5; maybe TRBD1 (6 bases). Germline lookup yields CDR1 SGHAT and CDR2 FQNNGV. The CDR3 totals 14 residues. V lost 5 bases and J lost 1, with 11 bases in between. As DNA, the CDR3 is TGTGCCAGCAGCCGCGGACAGCTCCAAGAGACCCAGTACTTC. Encoded protein: CASSRGQLQETQYF.

The J gene is TRBJ1-2, the V gene TRBV9; D is unclear. The germline gives CDR1 SGDLS, CDR2 YYNGEE. V gave up 3 bases and J gave up 5 bases, with 11 bases separating them. The CDR3 loop spans 13 amino acids. CDR3 sequence reads: CASSELQTYGYTF. In DNA, the CDR3 is TGTGCCAGCAGCGAATTACAGACTTATGGCTACACCTTC.

There are a few counts of this clone. The chain is built from TRBV30 and TRBJ2-6; D not resolved. This CDR3 is built from 15 residues. Germline loops: CDR1 GTSNPN, CDR2 SVGIG (reference sequence). Trimming took 0 bases from V and 3 from J, leaving 9 bases between them. CDR3: CAWSVPGGGANVLTF. CDR3 DNA sequence: TGTGCCTGGAGTGTACCTGGCGGTGGGGCCAACGTCCTGACTTTC.

V usage is TRBV7-2 and J usage is TRBJ1-1, with D perhaps matching TRBD1 (5 bases). Per germline, CDR1 SGHTA and CDR2 FQGNSA. Trimming took off 1 base at V and 1 base at J, with 10 bases between the two ends. The CDR3 is 15 residues long. The CDR3 DNA reads TGTGCCAGCAGCTTAGAGGACATCTCGAACACTGAAGCTTTCTTT. Its translation is CASSLEDISNTEAFF.

The chain has TRBV5-1 and TRBJ1-6; 7 nucleotides align to TRBD1. CDR1 SGHRS and CDR2 YFSETQ come from the germline V gene. After removal of 4 bases from V and 6 bases from J, the junction contained 4 bases not matched to a gene. This CDR3 comprises 14 residues. The CDR3 bases are TGCGCCAGCAGCGACAGGGTTGGTAATTCACCCCTCCACTTT. It translates to CASSDRVGNSPLHF.

This clone was observed a handful of times. The rearrangement uses TRBV7-7 and TRBJ2-5; 8 nucleotides line up with TRBD1. The germline V gene has CDR1 SSHAT and CDR2 FNYEAQ (reference sequence). V gave up 5 bases and J gave up 5 bases; unmatched junction bases: 1. This CDR3 spans 12 amino acids. The CDR3 sequence: CASSRTGETQYF. The CDR3 coding sequence is TGTGCCAGCAGCCGGACAGGGGAGACCCAGTACTTC.

V and J are TRBV9 and TRBJ2-1, with 11 nucleotides matching TRBD2. Germline V gene data show CDR1 as SGDLS and CDR2 as YYNGEE. V dropped 4 bases and J dropped 5; count of bases not matched to a gene: 11. The CDR3 covers 17 residues. CDR3 sequence: CASSLQPGLADHNEQFF. CDR3 nucleotide sequence: TGTGCCAGCAGCCTGCAGCCGGGACTAGCGGACCACAATGAGCAGTTCTTC.

This chain uses TRBV15 with TRBJ2-1; 9 nucleotides match TRBD2. Germline V lookup: CDR1 LNHNV, CDR2 YYDKDF (reference sequence). The CDR3 has 20 residues. V lost 1 base and J lost 4; bases outside the gene matches: 17. CDR3 bases: TGTGCCACCAGCAGAGGCTCTACCCCGGGACTAGCTTTACGATACAATGAGCAGTTCTTC. Translation: CATSRGSTPGLALRYNEQFF.

The chain links TRBV7-9 to TRBJ1-4; unclear D gene. V lost 5 bases and J lost 8, with 12 bases in between. Germline CDR1 reads SEHNR; CDR2 reads FQNEAQ (reference sequence). The CDR3 has 13 residues. The CDR3 sequence is CASSPRTAEKLFF. CDR3 sequence (DNA): TGTGCCAGCAGCCCCCGAACGGCGGAAAAACTGTTTTTT.

The chain joins TRBV7-2 to TRBJ2-2, with TRBD1 as a possible D gene (5 bases). Per germline, CDR1 SGHTA and CDR2 FQGNSA. The V end lost 3 bases, the J end lost 0 bases, and 8 bases lay between the germline ends. The CDR3 is 15 amino acids. The DNA of the CDR3 is TGTGCCAGCAGCTTTAGGGGCCCGAACACCGGGGAGCTGTTTTTT. Translating it yields CASSFRGPNTGELFF.

The rearrangement joins TRBV11-3 to TRBJ2-7; D is undetermined. The CDR3 consists of 15 residues. The germline V and J ends were trimmed by 2 bases and 1 base, with 12 bases remaining between them. Germline loops: CDR1 SGHNT, CDR2 YENEEA. The CDR3: CASSLNPHISYEQYF. The CDR3 region has the DNA TGTGCCAGCAGCTTAAATCCGCACATATCCTACGAGCAGTACTTC.

The V gene is TRBV5-4, the J gene TRBJ2-1; 15 bases align to TRBD2. V lost 4 bases to trimming and J lost 0 bases; unmatched junction nucleotides: 8. The CDR3 sequence is 19 residues long. Germline CDR1 SGHNT, CDR2 YYREEE (reference sequence). This CDR3 is CASSPGTSGRSSSYNEQFF. The CDR3 DNA follows: TGTGCCAGCAGCCCCGGGACTAGCGGGAGGTCTAGCTCCTACAATGAGCAGTTCTTC.

The chain combines TRBV2 with TRBJ2-5; D assignment may be TRBD1 or TRBD2 (7 bases each). V was clipped by 5 bases and J by 4 bases, with 17 bases between them. This CDR3 comprises 15 residues. Germline CDR1 SNHLY, CDR2 FYNNEI. The CDR3 DNA reads TGTGCCAGCAGTCGGTCGACAGGGAGGGGAGAGACCCAGTACTTC. Translation: CASSRSTGRGETQYF.

The chain uses TRBV5-1 and TRBJ1-1, with D maybe TRBD1 (5 bases). Germline V gives CDR1 SGHRS, CDR2 YFSETQ. Trimming removed 2 bases at V and 1 base at J, with 6 bases between. The CDR3 has 13 amino acids. The CDR3 loop reads CASSFGQNTEAFF. The CDR3 DNA reads TGCGCCAGCAGCTTCGGACAGAACACTGAAGCTTTCTTT.

The CDR3 coding sequence is TGTGCCAGCAGTTTAGGGGGGACGGATCAGCCCCAGCATTTT. It translates to CASSLGGTDQPQHF. The chain links TRBV28 to TRBJ1-5, with D perhaps matching TRBD1 (5 bases). The CDR3 runs 14 residues. Germline CDR1 is MDHEN and CDR2 is SYDVKM. Trimming left V 2 bases short and J 5 bases short, with 10 bases between.

The table lists this clone with a count of one. CDR3 protein: CASSVGAGFTDTQYF. CDR3 nucleotide sequence: TGTGCCAGCAGCGTAGGGGCGGGGTTCACAGATACGCAGTATTTT. This rearrangement joins TRBV9 to TRBJ2-3; perhaps TRBD2 as D (6 bases). Germline assignment: CDR1 SGDLS and CDR2 YYNGEE. This CDR3 spans 15 amino acids. The V gene lost 0 bases and the J gene lost 2 bases, with 10 bases spanning the gap.

In its sample, this clone was seen a few times. V is TRBV11-2 and J is TRBJ1-4, with 10 bases lining up with TRBD1. Looked up from germline, CDR1 is SGHAT and CDR2 is FQNNGV. CDR3 size: 19 residues. J lost 2 bases, V lost 0 bases, and 9 bases had no gene match. CDR3 sequence reads: CASSLEPRDRGSTNEKLFF. CDR3 bases: TGTGCCAGCAGCTTAGAGCCCCGGGACAGGGGTTCTACTAATGAAAAACTGTTTTTT.

The gene calls are TRBV28 and TRBJ1-1; 9 bases align to TRBD1. Germline-derived CDR1 and CDR2 are MDHEN and SYDVKM. The V gene end was trimmed by 7 bases and the J gene end by 6 bases; junction bases not matched to a gene: 3. CDR3 length equals 12 residues. The CDR3 DNA follows: TGTGCCAGCAAGACAGGGGGGTCTGAAGCTTTCTTT. Protein sequence: CASKTGGSEAFF.

The rearrangement uses TRBV11-3 and TRBJ2-1, with 8 bases matching TRBD1. CDR1 is SGHNT and CDR2 is YENEEA in the germline V gene. The CDR3 spans 15 residues. The junction had 7 bases not matched to a gene; V was cut back by 5 bases and J by 4 bases. CDR3 protein: CASSQWDRRYNEQFF. The DNA for the CDR3 is TGTGCCAGCAGCCAATGGGACAGGAGATACAATGAGCAGTTCTTC.

The chain combines TRBV10-2 with TRBJ2-5; D may be TRBD2 (6 bases). The V gene's germline CDR1 is WSHSY and CDR2 SAAADI. V was cut by 4 bases and J by 3 bases, with 9 bases left in between. The CDR3 spans 13 residues. DNA of the CDR3: TGCGCCAGCAGTGCGACTAGTAAAGAGACCCAGTACTTC. Its translation is CASSATSKETQYF.

This sequence joins TRBV29-1 and TRBJ2-2; 9 bases match TRBD2. V was pared by 6 bases and J by 5 bases, with 10 bases of the junction left unmatched. Germline-derived CDR1 and CDR2 are SQVTM and ANQGSEA. The CDR3 has 15 residues. This chain's CDR3 is CSVNEDSGRTGELFF. The CDR3 region has the DNA TGCAGCGTAAATGAGGATAGCGGGAGAACCGGGGAGCTGTTTTTT.

This chain links TRBV19 with TRBJ2-1, with a tentative D call TRBD1 (6 bases). Per germline, CDR1 LNHDA and CDR2 SQIVND (reference sequence). V lost 4 bases to trimming and J lost 5 bases, with 12 bases between them. The CDR3 is 14 residues long. CDR3 sequence: CASSSGGLDNEQFF. The CDR3 DNA reads as TGTGCCAGTAGTAGTGGGGGCTTAGACAATGAGCAGTTCTTC.

This sequence joins TRBV19 and TRBJ2-7; 7 bases are shared with TRBD2. V lost 1 base to trimming and J lost 2 bases; unmatched junction nucleotides: 2. CDR1 LNHDA and CDR2 SQIVND come from the germline V gene (reference sequence). This CDR3 comprises 14 residues. The CDR3 DNA is TGTGCCAGTAGTATAGGTCTAGCGGCCTACGAGCAGTACTTC. Protein: CASSIGLAAYEQYF.

The chain carries TRBV7-3 and TRBJ1-5; D not certain. V was cut by 5 bases and J by 4 bases, with 18 bases left in between. The CDR3 is 16 residues long. Germline lookup yields CDR1 SGHTA and CDR2 FQGTGA. CDR3 sequence (DNA): TGTGCCAGCAGCCCGCGGACGCCCACGAGGAATCAGCCCCAGCATTTT. Translating it yields CASSPRTPTRNQPQHF.

V and J are TRBV28 and TRBJ1-5; TRBD1 agrees at 7 bases. Germline values: CDR1 MDHEN, CDR2 SYDVKM. V dropped 8 bases and J dropped 1; count of bases not matched to a gene: 5. The CDR3 runs to 14 residues. The CDR3 DNA is TGTGCCAGCCAAGGACAGGACAGCAATCAGCCCCAGCATTTT. Its protein product is CASQGQDSNQPQHF.

V and J are TRBV6-1 and TRBJ2-5; no reliable D call. This CDR3 is built from 16 residues. Germline loops: CDR1 MNHNS, CDR2 SASEGT. Trimming removed 2 bases at V and 2 bases at J, with 15 bases between. The CDR3 sequence: CASSEQAVYRQETQYF. Written as DNA, the CDR3 is TGTGCCAGCAGTGAACAGGCAGTTTACAGACAAGAGACCCAGTACTTC.

In nucleotides, the CDR3 is TGTGCCAGCAGCCGGCCTTTGGCGGGAGGGCTCACCGGGGAGCTGTTTTTT. This translates into CASSRPLAGGLTGELFF. V gene TRBV7-8 combines with J gene TRBJ2-2, with 9 bases lining up with TRBD2. V trimming: 5 bases; J trimming: 4 bases; junction bases outside the gene matches: 11. The germline CDR1 and CDR2 sequences are SGHVS and FQNEAQ. This CDR3 contains 17 residues.

CDR3 protein: CASSLLGSYEQYF. In DNA form, the CDR3 reads TGCGCCAGCAGCCTACTAGGGTCCTACGAGCAGTACTTC. V is TRBV5-1 and J is TRBJ2-7; D is possibly TRBD2 (5 bases). With 4 bases removed from V and 1 base from J, the gap between germline ends came to 9 bases. In germline, CDR1 is SGHRS, CDR2 YFSETQ. There are 13 residues in the CDR3.

The rearrangement links TRBV19 to TRBJ1-1, with 11 nucleotides matching TRBD1. The CDR3 length is 13 residues. With V trimmed by 3 bases and J by 6 bases, 0 bases remained unmatched. The germline V gene encodes CDR1 LNHDA and CDR2 SQIVND (reference sequence). DNA for the CDR3: TGTGCCAGTAGTATGGGACAGGGGGCTGAAGCTTTCTTT. As protein: CASSMGQGAEAFF. Variable domain in full (rest from reference TRBV19 and TRBJ1-1): DGGITQSPKYLFRKEGQNVTLSCEQNLNHDAMYWYRQDPGQGLRLIYYSQIVNDFQKGDIAEGYSVSREKKESFPLTVTSAQKNPTAFYLCASSMGQGAEAFFGQGTRLTVV.

The chain uses TRBV11-1 and TRBJ1-6, with D perhaps matching TRBD1 (5 bases). CDR3 size: 15 residues. Germline lookup yields CDR1 SGHAT and CDR2 FQDESV (reference sequence). V was cut by 0 bases and J by 7 bases, with 10 bases left in between. For the CDR3, the DNA is TGTGCCAGCAGCTTAGCGCCAGGGAGGAATTCACCCCTCCACTTT. It yields the protein CASSLAPGRNSPLHF.